The clone carrying this T cell receptor (beta chain) has at least ten counts. Its target is unknown. As the template, RNA transcripts were used to amplify TCR beta CDR3 regions. First-round RT-PCR used HTBI primers; second-round multiplex PCR followed. TCRdb re-derived calls from the multiplex PCR reads in MiXCR, one entry per CDR3 protein. The table lists more than 300,000 distinct CDR3 sequences, over 15% of them singletons, with about 7.3% in the top ten. Germline CDR1 and CDR2: MNHNS and SASEGT. There are 14 residues in the CDR3. V gave up 4 bases and J gave up 8 bases; unmatched junction bases: 8. The sample comes from a study of Graves' ophthalmopathy and Graves' hyperthyroidism. Broader study findings: Most expanded thyroid clonotypes above 0.001 frequency also appeared in blood.

Hyperthyroidism was classified as stable if no ophthalmopathy occurred within 18 months of follow-up. Aged 18 to 65, hyperthyroidism patients had new diagnoses of under 2 months' duration. Certain patients were not enrolled. These were patients with other autoimmune diseases, uncontrolled infections, pregnancy or lactation. The chain uses TRBV6-1 and TRBJ1-2; TRBD1 matches at 9 bases. This receptor was obtained from a woman aged 18-29 years with stable Graves' hyperthyroidism. Sequences were obtained from peripheral blood. This CDR3 is CASSGGQGLLGYTF. The CDR3 DNA reads as TGTGCCAGCAGTGGGGGACAGGGTTTGTTGGGCTACACCTTC.